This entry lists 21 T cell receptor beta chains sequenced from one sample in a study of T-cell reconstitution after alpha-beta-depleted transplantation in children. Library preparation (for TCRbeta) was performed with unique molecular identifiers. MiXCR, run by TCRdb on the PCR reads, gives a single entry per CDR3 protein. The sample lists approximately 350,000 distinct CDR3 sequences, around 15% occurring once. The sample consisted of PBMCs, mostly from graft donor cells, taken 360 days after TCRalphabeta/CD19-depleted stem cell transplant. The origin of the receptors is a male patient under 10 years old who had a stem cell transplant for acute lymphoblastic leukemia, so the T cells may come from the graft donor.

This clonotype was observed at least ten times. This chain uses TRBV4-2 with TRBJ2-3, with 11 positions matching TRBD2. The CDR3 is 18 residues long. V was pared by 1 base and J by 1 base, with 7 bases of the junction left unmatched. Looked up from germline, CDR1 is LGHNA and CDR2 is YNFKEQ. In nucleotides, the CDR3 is TGTGCCAGCAGCCAAGGGCTAGCGGGAGGCGGGGGCACAGATACGCAGTATTTT. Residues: CASSQGLAGGGGTDTQYF.

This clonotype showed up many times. The CDR3 region is CASSLRTGTEAFF. For the CDR3, the DNA is TGTGCCAGCAGCTTAAGGACAGGGACTGAAGCTTTCTTT. The gene calls are TRBV7-3 and TRBJ1-1; TRBD1 matches 8 bases. J was trimmed by 5 bases and V by 1 base; bases with no gene match: 0. From germline, CDR1 is SGHTA and CDR2 FQGTGA. The CDR3 is made up of 13 amino acids.

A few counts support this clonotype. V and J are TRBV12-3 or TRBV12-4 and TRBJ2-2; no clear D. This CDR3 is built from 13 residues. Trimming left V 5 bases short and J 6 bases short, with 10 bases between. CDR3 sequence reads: CASSPVVSGELFF. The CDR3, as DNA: TGTGCCAGCAGTCCCGTAGTATCCGGGGAGCTGTTTTTT.

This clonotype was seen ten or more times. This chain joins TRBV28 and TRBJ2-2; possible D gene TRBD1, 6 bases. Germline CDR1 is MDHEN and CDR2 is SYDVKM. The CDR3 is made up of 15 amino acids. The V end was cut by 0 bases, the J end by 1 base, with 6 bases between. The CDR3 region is CASSLWTGNTGELFF. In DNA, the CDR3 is TGTGCCAGCAGTTTATGGACAGGGAACACCGGGGAGCTGTTTTTT.

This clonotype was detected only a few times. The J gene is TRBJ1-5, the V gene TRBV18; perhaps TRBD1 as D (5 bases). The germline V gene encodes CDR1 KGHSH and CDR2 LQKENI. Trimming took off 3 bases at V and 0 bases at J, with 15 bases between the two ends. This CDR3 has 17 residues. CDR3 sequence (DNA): TGTGCCAGCTCACCCGACGGCGGGGGTCATAGCAATCAGCCCCAGCATTTT. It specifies CASSPDGGGHSNQPQHF.

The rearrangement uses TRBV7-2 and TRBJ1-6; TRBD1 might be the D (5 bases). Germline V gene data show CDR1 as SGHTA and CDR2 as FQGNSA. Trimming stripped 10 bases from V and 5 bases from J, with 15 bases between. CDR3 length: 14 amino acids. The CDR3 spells CATSGLWDNSPLHF. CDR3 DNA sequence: TGTGCCACCTCGGGACTCTGGGATAATTCACCCCTCCACTTT.

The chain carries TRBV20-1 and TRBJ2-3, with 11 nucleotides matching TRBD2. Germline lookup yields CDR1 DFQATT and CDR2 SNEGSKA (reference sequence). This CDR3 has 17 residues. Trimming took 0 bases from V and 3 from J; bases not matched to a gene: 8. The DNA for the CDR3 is TGCAGTGCTAGAGATTCTCCCACTAGCGGGAGAACAGATACGCAGTATTTT. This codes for CSARDSPTSGRTDTQYF.

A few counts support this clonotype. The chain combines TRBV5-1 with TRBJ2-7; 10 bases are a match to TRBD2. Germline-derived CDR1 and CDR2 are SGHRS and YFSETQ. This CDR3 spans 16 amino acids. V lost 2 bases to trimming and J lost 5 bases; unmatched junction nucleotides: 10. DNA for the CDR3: TGCGCCAGCAGCTTAAGCCCTAGCGGGAGCCCCCACGAGCAGTACTTC. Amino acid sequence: CASSLSPSGSPHEQYF. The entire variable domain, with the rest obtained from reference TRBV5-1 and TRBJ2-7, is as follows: KAGVTQTPRYLIKTRGQQVTLSCSPISGHRSVSWYQQTPGQGLQFLFEYFSETQRNKGNFPGRFSGRQFSNSRSEMNVSTLELGDSALYLCASSLSPSGSPHEQYFGPGTRLTVT.

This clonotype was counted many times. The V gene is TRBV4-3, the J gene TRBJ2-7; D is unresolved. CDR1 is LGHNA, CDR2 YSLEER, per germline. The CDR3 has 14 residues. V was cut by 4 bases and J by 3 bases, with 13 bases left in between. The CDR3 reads CASSPSIYDYEQYF. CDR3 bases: TGCGCCAGCAGCCCCAGCATTTACGACTACGAGCAGTACTTC.

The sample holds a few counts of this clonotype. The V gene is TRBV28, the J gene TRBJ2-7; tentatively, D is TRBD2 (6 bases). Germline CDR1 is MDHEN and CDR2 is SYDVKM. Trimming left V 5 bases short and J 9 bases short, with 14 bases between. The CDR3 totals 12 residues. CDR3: CASSLPLGGQYF. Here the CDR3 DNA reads TGTGCCAGCAGTCTTCCCCTCGGGGGGCAGTACTTC. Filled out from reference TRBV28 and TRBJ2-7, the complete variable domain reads DVKVTQSSRYLVKRTGEKVFLECVQDMDHENMFWYRQDPGLGLRLIYFSYDVKMKEKGDIPEGYSVSREKKERFSLILESASTNQTSMYLCASSLPLGGQYFGPGTRLTVT.

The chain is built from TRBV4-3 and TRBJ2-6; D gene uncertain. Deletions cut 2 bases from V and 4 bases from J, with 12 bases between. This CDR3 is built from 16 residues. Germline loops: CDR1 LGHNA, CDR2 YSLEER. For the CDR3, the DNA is TGCGCCAGCAGCCAAAGTATTGCCTTGGGGGCCAACGTCCTGACTTTC. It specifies CASSQSIALGANVLTF.

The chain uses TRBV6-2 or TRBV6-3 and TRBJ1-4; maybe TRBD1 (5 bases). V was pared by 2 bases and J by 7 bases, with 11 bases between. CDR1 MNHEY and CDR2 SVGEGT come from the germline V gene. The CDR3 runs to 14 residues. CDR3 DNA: TGTGCCAGCAGTTACGACGGGGGACCTGAAAAACTGTTTTTT. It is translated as CASSYDGGPEKLFF.

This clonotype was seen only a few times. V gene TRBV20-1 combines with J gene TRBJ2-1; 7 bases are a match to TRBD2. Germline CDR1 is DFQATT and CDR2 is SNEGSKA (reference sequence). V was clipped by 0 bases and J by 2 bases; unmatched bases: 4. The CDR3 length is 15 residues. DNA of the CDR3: TGCAGTGCTAGAGATTGGACTAGTCCCTACAATGAGCAGTTCTTC. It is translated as CSARDWTSPYNEQFF.

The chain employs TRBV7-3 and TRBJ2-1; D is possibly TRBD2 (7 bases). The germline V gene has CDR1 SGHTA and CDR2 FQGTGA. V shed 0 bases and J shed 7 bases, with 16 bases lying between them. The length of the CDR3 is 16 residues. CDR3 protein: CASSLTRRGRMNEQFF. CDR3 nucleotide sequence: TGTGCCAGCAGCTTAACGCGGCGGGGGCGCATGAATGAGCAGTTCTTC.

The CDR3, as DNA: TGTGCCAGCAGCCAAGTAGCGGGAGGCTTCTCCAATGAGCAGTTCTTC. Translation: CASSQVAGGFSNEQFF. The V and J genes are TRBV3-1 and TRBJ2-1; 10 bases map to TRBD2. The trim removed 1 base at V and 6 bases at J, leaving 6 bases unmatched. CDR3 length: 16 amino acids. From germline, CDR1 is LGHDT and CDR2 YNNKEL (reference sequence).

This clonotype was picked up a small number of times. Written as DNA, the CDR3 is TGCGCCAGCAGCCACCCATTGAGGGAAAATACGCAGTATTTT. Protein: CASSHPLRENTQYF. V is TRBV4-1 and J is TRBJ2-3; D is possibly TRBD2 (5 bases). V shed 3 bases and J shed 7 bases, with 14 bases lying between them. The CDR3 is 14 residues long. CDR1 is MGHRA, CDR2 YSYEKL, per germline.

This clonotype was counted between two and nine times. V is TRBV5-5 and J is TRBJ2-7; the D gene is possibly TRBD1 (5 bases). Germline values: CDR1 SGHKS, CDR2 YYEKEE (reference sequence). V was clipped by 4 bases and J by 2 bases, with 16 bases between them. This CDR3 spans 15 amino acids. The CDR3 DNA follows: TGTGCCAGCAGCCCGGACATCTTCAGTGCCTACGAGCAGTACTTC. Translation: CASSPDIFSAYEQYF.

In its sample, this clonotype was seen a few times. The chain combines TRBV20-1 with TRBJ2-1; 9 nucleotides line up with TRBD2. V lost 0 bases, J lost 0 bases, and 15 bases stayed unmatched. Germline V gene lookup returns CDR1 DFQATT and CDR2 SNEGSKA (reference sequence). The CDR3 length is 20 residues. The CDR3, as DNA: TGCAGTGCTAGAGATTTCATGACTAGCGGACCATCATACTCCTACAATGAGCAGTTCTTC. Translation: CSARDFMTSGPSYSYNEQFF.

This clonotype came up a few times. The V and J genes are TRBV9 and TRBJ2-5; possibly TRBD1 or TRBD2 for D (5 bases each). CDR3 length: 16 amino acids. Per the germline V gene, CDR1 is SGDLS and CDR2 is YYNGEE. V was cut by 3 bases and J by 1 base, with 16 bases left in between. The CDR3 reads CASSAPAGTVQETQYF. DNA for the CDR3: TGTGCCAGCAGCGCCCCGGCCGGGACGGTCCAAGAGACCCAGTACTTC.

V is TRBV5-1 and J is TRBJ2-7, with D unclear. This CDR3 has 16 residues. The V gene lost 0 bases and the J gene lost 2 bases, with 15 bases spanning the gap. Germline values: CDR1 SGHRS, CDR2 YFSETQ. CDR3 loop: CASSLAPLERTYEQYF. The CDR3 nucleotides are TGCGCCAGCAGCTTGGCCCCACTCGAAAGAACCTACGAGCAGTACTTC.

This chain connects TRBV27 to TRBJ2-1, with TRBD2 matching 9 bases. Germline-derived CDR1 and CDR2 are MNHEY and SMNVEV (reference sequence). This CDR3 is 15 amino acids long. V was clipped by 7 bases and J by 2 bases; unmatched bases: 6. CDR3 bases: TGTGCCAGCACAGGCGGGAGGGGGACCTACAATGAGCAGTTCTTC. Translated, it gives CASTGGRGTYNEQFF.